The 28 T cell receptor gamma chains listed next were all sequenced from one sample in a study of Vδ1+ human thymocytes. RNA was extracted from the cells and then reverse transcribed. Multiplex PCR used pooled V-gene forward primers and a constant-region reverse primer to amplify CDR3s. TCRdb re-called the multiplex PCR reads using CATT. The sample holds approximately 40,000 gamma-chain clones, around 20% seen once. These TCRs' antigens remain unknown. Overall study findings and caveats: Highly polyclonal TRG and TRD repertoires with Gaussian CDR3 length distributions appeared in thymus.

The specimen sequenced was Vdelta1+ gamma-delta thymocytes from the thymus. Subset indicated: FACS-sorted CD3+ TCRalphabeta- TCRVdelta1+ TCRVdelta2- thymocytes. These receptors came from a girl under three years old who had congenital heart surgery.

Only a few counts were recorded for this clone. Just one base apart from a much larger clone, this may be a read error. Other DNA sequences from this sample encode an identical CDR3 as well. J is TRGJP2 and V is TRGV2. This CDR3 is 13 amino acids long. After removal of 1 base from V and 6 bases from J, the junction contained 2 bases not matched to a gene. Germline values: CDR1 EGSNGY, CDR2 YDSYNSKV. CDR3 in DNA: TGTGCCACCTGGGACGGCCGTGATTGGATCAAGACGTTT. It translates to CATWDGRDWIKTF.

To note about this clone: Other DNA sequences from this sample encode an identical CDR3 as well. The chain joins TRGV3 to TRGJ1 or TRGJ2. V was clipped by 2 bases and J by 0 bases; unmatched bases: 4. Germline V CDR1 and CDR2: VTNTFY, YDVSTARD (reference sequence). The CDR3 covers 14 residues. CDR3 sequence: CATWDKPNYYKKLF. For the CDR3, the DNA is TGTGCCACCTGGGACAAACCGAATTATTATAAGAAACTCTTT.

In this sample, this clone turned up a few times. This chain uses TRGV9 with TRGJ1 or TRGJ2. Germline loops: CDR1 GITISATS, CDR2 ISYDGTV (reference sequence). This CDR3 is built from 14 residues. Losses at the gene ends were 2 bases for V and 0 bases for J; bases not matched to a gene: 4. Written as DNA, the CDR3 is TGTGCCTTGTGGGAGGAGGCGAATTATTATAAGAAACTCTTT. Translation gives CALWEEANYYKKLF.

Relative to its sample, this clone is medium-sized. The rearrangement uses TRGV4 and TRGJ1 or TRGJ2. V was clipped by 2 bases and J by 0 bases; unmatched bases: 1. The germline CDR1 and CDR2 sequences are EGSTGY and YDSYTSSV. CDR3 size: 13 residues. CDR3 sequence reads: CATWDENYYKKLF. The CDR3 DNA follows: TGTGCCACCTGGGATGAGAATTATTATAAGAAACTCTTT.

This rearrangement joins TRGV9 to TRGJ1 or TRGJ2. The junction had 11 bases not matched to a gene; V was cut back by 3 bases and J by 9 bases. Germline loops: CDR1 GITISATS, CDR2 ISYDGTV (reference sequence). This CDR3 has 13 residues. The CDR3 bases are TGTGCCTTGTGGGAGTCCTTTTTGACTAAGAAACTCTTT. This codes for CALWESFLTKKLF.

The table lists this clone with a few counts. The rearrangement links TRGV8 to TRGJ1 or TRGJ2. This CDR3 is 13 amino acids long. After removal of 1 base from V and 11 bases from J, the junction contained 11 bases not matched to a gene. From germline, CDR1 is VENAVY and CDR2 YDSYNSRV. CDR3 nucleotide sequence: TGTGCCACCTGGGATAGACTCATAAGGGAGAAACTCTTT. It translates to CATWDRLIREKLF.

This clone was detected a few times. This likely traces to a read error, being one base from a far larger clone. V usage is TRGV4 and J usage is TRGJP2. The CDR3 has 13 amino acids. Germline V gene lookup returns CDR1 EGSTGY and CDR2 YDSYTSSV. The J segment lost 3 bases and the V segment lost 6 bases, leaving 4 bases of the junction unmatched. In DNA form, the CDR3 reads TGTGCCACCTGGCACGGTAGTGATTGGATCAAGACGTTT. Amino acid sequence: CATWHGSDWIKTF.

V gene TRGV2 combines with J gene TRGJ1 or TRGJ2. CDR3 size: 17 residues. In germline, CDR1 is EGSNGY, CDR2 YDSYNSKV. The junction had 14 bases not matched to a gene; V was cut back by 0 bases and J by 3 bases. CDR3 sequence reads: CATWDGVGVGGYYKKLF. DNA of the CDR3: TGTGCCACCTGGGACGGGGTCGGGGTTGGAGGTTATTATAAGAAACTCTTT.

The genes are TRGV8 and TRGJ1 or TRGJ2. The length of the CDR3 is 13 residues. Germline-derived CDR1 and CDR2 are VENAVY and YDSYNSRV. With V trimmed by 1 base and J by 5 bases, 5 bases remained unmatched. The CDR3 is CATWDSFDYKKLF. CDR3 sequence (DNA): TGTGCCACCTGGGATAGTTTTGATTATAAGAAACTCTTT.

This chain joins TRGV9 and TRGJ1 or TRGJ2. CDR1 and CDR2 from the germline V gene are GITISATS and ISYDGTV (reference sequence). With V trimmed by 2 bases and J by 7 bases, 11 bases remained unmatched. CDR3 length equals 14 residues. The DNA for the CDR3 is TGTGCCTTGTGGGAGGGGACCCTTCGGTATAAGAAACTCTTT. Translation gives CALWEGTLRYKKLF.

This clone was detected a few times. A much larger clone differs from this one at a single base, so this may be a read error. Other nucleotide sequences in the sample specify the same CDR3. This chain links TRGV3 with TRGJ1 or TRGJ2. This CDR3 has 13 amino acids. CDR1 and CDR2 (germline): VTNTFY, YDVSTARD (reference sequence). This chain's CDR3 is CATWDRPNYKKLF. CDR3 in DNA: TGTGCCACCTGGGACAGGCCGAATTATAAGAAACTCTTC.

This chain joins TRGV2 and TRGJ1 or TRGJ2. The germline CDR1 and CDR2 sequences are EGSNGY and YDSYNSKV. V lost 8 bases and J lost 0; bases outside the gene matches: 13. The CDR3 length is 15 residues. The CDR3 coding sequence is TGTGCCACCTATCGGGGACTGGTGAATTATTATAAGAAACTCTTT. Translating gives CATYRGLVNYYKKLF.

This clone was seen only a few times. The chain recombines TRGV9 with TRGJ1 or TRGJ2. CDR1 is GITISATS, CDR2 ISYDGTV, per germline (reference sequence). The trim removed 3 bases at V and 0 bases at J, leaving 11 bases unmatched. The CDR3 covers 16 residues. The CDR3 DNA reads TGTGCCTTGTGGGAGCCACCTCACCGGAATTATTATAAGAAACTCTTT. Translation gives CALWEPPHRNYYKKLF.

With respect to this clone: The same CDR3 arises from other DNA sequences in this sample as well. This chain connects TRGV3 to TRGJ1 or TRGJ2. The V and J ends lost 2 bases and 7 bases, in that order; junction bases with no gene match: 5. CDR1 and CDR2 (germline): VTNTFY, YDVSTARD (reference sequence). The CDR3 covers 12 residues. The CDR3 bases are TGTGCCACCTGGGACAAAGGATATAAGAAACTCTTT. This translates into CATWDKGYKKLF.

This rearrangement joins TRGV3 to TRGJP2. V lost 0 bases to trimming and J lost 1 base; unmatched junction nucleotides: 5. The CDR3 consists of 16 residues. CDR1 and CDR2 (germline): VTNTFY, YDVSTARD (reference sequence). The CDR3 loop is CATWDRQVSSDWIKTF. The CDR3 nucleotides are TGTGCCACCTGGGACAGGCAGGTTAGTAGTGATTGGATCAAGACGTTT.

This clone was detected many times. The chain recombines TRGV3 with TRGJ1 or TRGJ2. Per germline, CDR1 VTNTFY and CDR2 YDVSTARD (reference sequence). The CDR3 runs to 11 residues. The V segment lost 0 bases and the J segment 10 bases; nucleotides outside the gene matches: 3. CDR3 residues: CATWDRLKKLF. The CDR3 bases are TGTGCCACCTGGGACAGGCTGAAGAAACTCTTT.

Comment on this clone: This may arise from a read error, as a much more abundant clone is one base away. Other DNA sequences from this sample encode an identical CDR3 as well. V is TRGV2 and J is TRGJ1 or TRGJ2. The CDR3 has 11 amino acids. V was pared by 0 bases and J by 10 bases, with 3 bases of the junction left unmatched. Germline CDR1 reads EGSNGY; CDR2 reads YDSYNSKV. CDR3 DNA: TGTGCCACCTGGGACGGGAACAAGAAACTCTTT. Translated: CATWDGNKKLF.

The chain links TRGV5 to TRGJ1 or TRGJ2. Germline CDR1 and CDR2: VINAFY and YDVSNSKD. V lost 4 bases to trimming and J lost 7 bases; unmatched junction nucleotides: 13. CDR3 size: 14 residues. DNA of the CDR3: TGTGCCACCTGGGATGGGCCGACGGGGTATAAGAAACTCTTT. Translated: CATWDGPTGYKKLF.

This clone was seen a few times. The germline gene is not matched at one end of the junction; a read error may be the cause. V usage is TRGV3 and J usage is TRGJ1 or TRGJ2. Germline V lookup: CDR1 VTNTFY, CDR2 YDVSTARD (reference sequence). This CDR3 comprises 11 residues. CDR3 DNA sequence: TGTGCCACCTGGGACACCCATAAGAAAGTCTTT. Protein: CATWDTHKKVF.

About this clone: Distinct nucleotide sequences in the sample also encode this CDR3. The V and J genes are TRGV2 and TRGJ1 or TRGJ2. The CDR3 totals 14 residues. In germline, CDR1 is EGSNGY, CDR2 YDSYNSKV. The V and J ends lost 0 bases and 7 bases, in that order; junction bases with no gene match: 9. The CDR3 loop is CATWDGPGGYKKLF. The CDR3 DNA is TGTGCCACCTGGGACGGGCCCGGAGGGTATAAGAAACTCTTT.

The genes are TRGV3 and TRGJP2. Germline loops: CDR1 VTNTFY, CDR2 YDVSTARD (reference sequence). V trimming: 0 bases; J trimming: 5 bases; junction bases outside the gene matches: 12. The CDR3 runs to 17 residues. As DNA, the CDR3 is TGTGCCACCTGGGACAGGCCGGGGTACGAGAGTGATTGGATCAAGACGTTT. Translated: CATWDRPGYESDWIKTF.

There are a few counts of this clone. Mismatch with germline at one junction end may stem from a read error. The sample contains more than one DNA sequence encoding this CDR3. V usage is TRGV9 and J usage is TRGJ1 or TRGJ2. Per the germline V gene, CDR1 is GITISATS and CDR2 is ISYDGTV (reference sequence). This CDR3 comprises 12 residues. The chain's CDR3 is CALWEERYKKLF. The CDR3 nucleotides read TGTGCCCTGTGGGAGGAACGTTATAAGAAACTCTTT.

The chain uses TRGV3 and TRGJ1 or TRGJ2. Germline loops: CDR1 VTNTFY, CDR2 YDVSTARD (reference sequence). Trimming took 0 bases from V and 16 from J; bases not matched to a gene: 9. The CDR3 runs to 11 residues. The CDR3 spells CATWDRPVCLF. CDR3 nucleotide sequence: TGTGCCACCTGGGACAGGCCGGTGTGTCTCTTT.

V gene TRGV8 combines with J gene TRGJ1 or TRGJ2. The CDR3 contains 14 residues. Unmatched junction bases numbered 10, after V lost 5 bases and J lost 3 bases. Per germline, CDR1 VENAVY and CDR2 YDSYNSRV. The CDR3 sequence: CATWADGLYYKKLF. The CDR3 DNA is TGTGCCACCTGGGCCGACGGGCTTTATTATAAGAAACTCTTT.

A few counts support this clone. The rearrangement links TRGV9 to TRGJ1 or TRGJ2. CDR1 GITISATS and CDR2 ISYDGTV come from the germline V gene (reference sequence). This CDR3 spans 12 amino acids. The V and J ends lost 2 bases and 9 bases, in that order; junction bases with no gene match: 7. CDR3 region: CALWEARTKKLF. CDR3 DNA: TGTGCCTTGTGGGAGGCCCGTACTAAGAAACTCTTT.

This rearrangement joins TRGV3 to TRGJ1 or TRGJ2. V shed 5 bases and J 7 bases; nucleotides not matched to a gene: 11. From germline, CDR1 is VTNTFY and CDR2 YDVSTARD (reference sequence). This CDR3 is built from 13 residues. The CDR3 DNA follows: TGTGCCACCTGGGCAGAGGTAGAGTATAAGAAACTCTTT. Amino acid sequence: CATWAEVEYKKLF.

The chain carries TRGV3 and TRGJ1 or TRGJ2. The germline V gene encodes CDR1 VTNTFY and CDR2 YDVSTARD (reference sequence). The CDR3 runs 14 residues. V dropped 0 bases and J dropped 6; count of bases not matched to a gene: 8. CDR3 region: CATWDRLGIYKKLF. The CDR3 nucleotides read TGTGCCACCTGGGACAGGCTAGGAATTTATAAGAAACTCTTT.

The V gene is TRGV2, the J gene TRGJ1 or TRGJ2. The V gene's germline CDR1 is EGSNGY and CDR2 YDSYNSKV. V dropped 3 bases and J dropped 11; count of bases not matched to a gene: 7. This CDR3 is built from 11 residues. CDR3 residues: CATWDQREKLF. The CDR3 DNA follows: TGTGCCACCTGGGACCAACGGGAGAAACTCTTT.